These T cell receptor beta chains were read from a single sample in a study of T cells in Graves' hyperthyroidism and ophthalmopathy. Each CDR3 protein gets one entry after TCRdb re-called the multiplex PCR reads with MiXCR. The table has a few hundred thousand distinct CDR3 sequences, about an eighth seen once. What was sequenced was blood. These receptors came from a woman aged 18-29 years with Graves' hyperthyroidism. CDR3s include the opening cysteine and the closing phenylalanine or tryptophan. The D gene is left open where the match is weak. Clone size is not always given. Where it is, it says once, few, many or a class for expanded clones.

TRBJ1-1 TRBD1 TRBV20-1 many CSANRGLGTEAFF TGCAGTGCTAACAGGGGGCTCGGCACTGAAGCTTTCTTT
TRBJ1-1 . TRBV25-1 many CASSESRGNTEAFF TGTGCCAGCAGTGAATCACGAGGAAACACTGAAGCTTTCTTT
TRBJ2-5 TRBD1 TRBV12-3/TRBV12-4 many CASSLNRGPQETQYF TGTGCCAGCAGTTTAAACAGGGGACCACAGGAGACCCAGTACTTC
TRBJ1-3 . TRBV7-2 few CASSLAHGSGNTIYF TGTGCCAGCAGCTTAGCTCATGGTTCTGGAAACACCATATATTTT
TRBJ2-7 . TRBV19 . CASSIGELYEQYF TGTGCCAGTAGTATAGGGGAACTCTACGAGCAGTACTTC
TRBJ1-1 . TRBV29-1 few CSVGVSPNTEAFF TGCAGCGTTGGGGTCTCTCCAAACACTGAAGCTTTCTTT
TRBJ1-5 . TRBV5-1 . CASSSGDTHSNQPQHF TGCGCCAGCAGCTCGGGGGACACCCATAGCAATCAGCCCCAGCATTTT
TRBJ2-1 TRBD1 TRBV13 many CASSSKTGQISYNEQFF TGTGCCAGCAGCTCCAAGACAGGGCAAATTTCCTACAATGAGCAGTTCTTC
TRBJ1-1 . TRBV7-8 many CASSRGGRQTLRNTEAFF TGTGCCAGCAGCCGGGGGGGCAGGCAAACCCTCCGAAACACTGAAGCTTTCTTT
TRBJ2-7 . TRBV2 few CASSETLAVSYEQYF TGTGCCAGCAGTGAGACGTTAGCGGTCTCCTACGAGCAGTACTTC
TRBJ2-2 . TRBV12-3/TRBV12-4 many CASSVAGTGSTGELFF TGTGCCAGCAGTGTAGCCGGGACTGGCTCAACCGGGGAGCTGTTTTTT
TRBJ2-6 TRBD1 TRBV27 many CASRATGVGANVLTF TGTGCCAGCAGAGCCACAGGGGTCGGGGCCAACGTCCTGACTTTC
TRBJ2-5 . TRBV12-3/TRBV12-4 many CASRPTGQETQYF TGTGCCAGCAGGCCGACAGGTCAGGAGACCCAGTACTTC
TRBJ1-5 . TRBV12-3/TRBV12-4 many CASSVSQPQHF TGTGCCAGCAGTGTTAGTCAGCCCCAGCATTTT
TRBJ2-1 . TRBV24-1 many CATRAPSNEQFF TGTGCCACCAGGGCCCCAAGCAATGAGCAGTTCTTC
TRBJ2-7 . TRBV30 many CAWSEQVHSDEQYF TGTGCCTGGAGTGAGCAGGTGCACAGCGACGAGCAGTACTTC
TRBJ1-2 TRBD1 TRBV19 many CASTPQQGQGVYYGYTF TGTGCCAGTACTCCGCAGCAGGGGCAGGGGGTTTACTATGGCTACACCTTC
TRBJ2-1 . TRBV7-9 many CASSLRGVEGNEQFF TGTGCCAGCAGCTTACGCGGGGTGGAGGGCAATGAGCAGTTCTTC
TRBJ2-1 . TRBV11-2 few CASSLGLDPEQFF TGTGCCAGCAGCTTAGGCTTGGATCCTGAGCAGTTCTTC
TRBJ2-1 TRBD2 TRBV27 many CASSAAGLASHEQFF TGTGCCAGCAGTGCCGCGGGACTAGCGAGCCATGAGCAGTTCTTC
TRBJ1-6 . TRBV20-1 . CSATGHAMGYDNSPLHF TGCAGTGCTACGGGACACGCGATGGGGTATGATAATTCACCCCTCCACTTT
TRBJ2-5 . TRBV11-3 many CASSPQRTGETQYF TGTGCCAGCAGCCCACAGCGGACCGGGGAGACCCAGTACTTC
TRBJ2-3 TRBD1 TRBV5-1 many CASSRDRESIDTQYF TGCGCCAGCAGTCGCGACAGGGAGTCTATAGATACGCAGTATTTT
TRBJ2-5 . TRBV6-1 . CASSERTGSGETQYF TGTGCCAGCAGTGAGAGAACAGGGTCGGGAGAGACCCAGTACTTC
TRBJ2-7 TRBD2 TRBV3-1 many CASSQDASAGGREQYF TGTGCCAGCAGCCAAGATGCGTCCGCGGGAGGGCGTGAGCAGTACTTC
TRBJ2-1 TRBD2 TRBV7-8 many CASSLYGRAGEQFF TGTGCCAGCAGCTTGTACGGGAGGGCTGGAGAGCAGTTCTTC
TRBJ2-1 . TRBV15 many CATSRRPIFSYNEQFF TGTGCCACCAGCAGGCGTCCCATCTTCTCCTACAATGAGCAGTTCTTC
TRBJ2-2 . TRBV12-3/TRBV12-4 many CASRPTVVNTGELFF TGTGCCAGCAGACCGACAGTAGTAAACACCGGGGAGCTGTTTTTT
TRBJ2-1 . TRBV7-2 many CASSLAVGWPGHEQFF TGTGCCAGCAGCTTAGCGGTCGGCTGGCCGGGCCATGAGCAGTTCTTC
TRBJ2-1 TRBD2 TRBV7-9 many CALMGRWGLAGGEQFF TGTGCCCTCATGGGGAGGTGGGGACTAGCGGGAGGTGAGCAGTTCTTC
TRBJ1-1 . TRBV12-5 few CASGLRVNTEAFF TGTGCTAGTGGCCTCAGGGTTAACACTGAAGCTTTCTTT